These T cell receptor beta chains were read from a single sample in a study of blood T cell repertoires in COVID-19. Libraries were prepared by immunoSEQ multiplex PCR; TCRdb keeps only in-frame clonotypes and omits some of them. Of approximately 140,000 clones listed, almost 85% are singletons. The specimen was PBMCs or T cells enriched from blood (not recorded which). These receptors were taken from a woman aged 45-59 years with acute COVID-19. Each CDR3 is given with its conserved first and last residue. The order of the fields is clone size, J gene, D gene, V gene, CDR3 protein, CDR3 DNA. D genes are given only for firm matches. Clone size appears in some rows only: once, few, many, or a class for an expanded clone.

clone size: .; J gene: TRBJ1-2; D gene: TRBD1; V gene: TRBV5-1; CDR3 protein: CASSSGQGGGGYTF; CDR3 DNA: TGCGCCAGCAGCTCAGGACAGGGTGGCGGGGGCTACACCTTC
clone size: once; J gene: TRBJ2-1; D gene: TRBD2; V gene: TRBV6-5; CDR3 protein: CASRKLAGDNEQFF; CDR3 DNA: TGTGCCAGCAGGAAACTAGCGGGAGACAATGAGCAGTTCTTC
clone size: .; J gene: TRBJ2-3; D gene: .; V gene: TRBV10-3; CDR3 protein: CAISDRSDTQYF; CDR3 DNA: TGTGCCATCAGTGACCGTTCCGATACGCAGTATTTT
clone size: .; J gene: TRBJ2-3; D gene: .; V gene: TRBV28; CDR3 protein: CASSRSDRDTQYF; CDR3 DNA: TGTGCCAGCAGCCGATCGGACAGAGATACGCAGTATTTT
clone size: .; J gene: TRBJ2-1; D gene: .; V gene: TRBV19; CDR3 protein: CASSIRWAYYNEQFF; CDR3 DNA: TGTGCCAGTAGTATTAGGTGGGCCTACTACAATGAGCAGTTCTTC
clone size: .; J gene: TRBJ2-7; D gene: .; V gene: TRBV4-3; CDR3 protein: CASSRLATDTPYEQYF; CDR3 DNA: TGCGCCAGCAGCCGCCTGGCCACGGACACCCCCTACGAGCAGTACTTC
clone size: .; J gene: TRBJ2-7; D gene: .; V gene: TRBV2; CDR3 protein: CASNPPGLYEQYF; CDR3 DNA: TGTGCCAGCAACCCCCCGGGACTGTACGAGCAGTACTTC
clone size: .; J gene: TRBJ2-7; D gene: .; V gene: TRBV7-6; CDR3 protein: CASSLGDWSSYEQYF; CDR3 DNA: TGTGCCAGCAGCTTAGGGGACTGGAGCTCCTACGAGCAGTACTTC
clone size: .; J gene: TRBJ1-1; D gene: .; V gene: TRBV25-1; CDR3 protein: CASTLRAQNTEAFF; CDR3 DNA: TGTGCCAGCACACTGAGGGCCCAGAACACTGAAGCTTTCTTT
clone size: .; J gene: TRBJ2-6; D gene: .; V gene: TRBV15; CDR3 protein: CATSRETRTGANVLTF; CDR3 DNA: TGTGCCACCAGCAGGGAGACTAGGACTGGGGCCAACGTCCTGACTTTC
clone size: .; J gene: TRBJ1-5; D gene: TRBD1; V gene: TRBV5-6; CDR3 protein: CASSLRWDRSNQPQHF; CDR3 DNA: TGTGCCAGCAGCTTGAGGTGGGACAGGAGCAATCAGCCCCAGCATTTT
clone size: once; J gene: TRBJ2-3; D gene: TRBD2; V gene: TRBV9; CDR3 protein: CASSPQLAPSTDTQYF; CDR3 DNA: TGTGCCAGCAGCCCCCAACTAGCGCCCAGCACAGATACGCAGTATTTT
clone size: .; J gene: TRBJ2-7; D gene: TRBD2; V gene: TRBV7-2; CDR3 protein: CASSPTSGSGEQYF; CDR3 DNA: TGTGCCAGCAGCCCTACTAGCGGGAGTGGCGAGCAGTACTTC
clone size: .; J gene: TRBJ1-2; D gene: TRBD1; V gene: TRBV7-2; CDR3 protein: CASSDRQGFGDGYTF; CDR3 DNA: TGTGCCAGCAGCGACCGACAGGGATTTGGCGATGGCTACACCTTC
clone size: .; J gene: TRBJ2-3; D gene: TRBD2; V gene: TRBV15; CDR3 protein: CATSRDGTSGADTQYF; CDR3 DNA: TGTGCCACCAGCAGAGATGGGACTAGCGGGGCAGATACGCAGTATTTT
clone size: .; J gene: TRBJ2-2; D gene: TRBD2; V gene: TRBV19; CDR3 protein: CASREFGREGAGELFF; CDR3 DNA: TGTGCCAGTAGGGAGTTTGGGCGGGAGGGTGCCGGGGAGCTGTTTTTT
clone size: .; J gene: TRBJ1-1; D gene: .; V gene: TRBV9; CDR3 protein: CASSGLGRAEAFF; CDR3 DNA: TGTGCCAGCAGCGGACTGGGGAGGGCTGAAGCTTTCTTT
clone size: .; J gene: TRBJ2-2; D gene: .; V gene: TRBV9; CDR3 protein: CAIQNQRPAITGELFF; CDR3 DNA: TGTGCCATCCAAAATCAGCGGCCTGCGATCACCGGGGAGCTGTTTTTT
clone size: .; J gene: TRBJ2-1; D gene: TRBD2; V gene: TRBV6-4; CDR3 protein: CASSLGGSGSNEQFF; CDR3 DNA: TGTGCCAGCAGTTTAGGGGGTAGCGGGAGTAATGAGCAGTTCTTC
clone size: .; J gene: TRBJ1-3; D gene: .; V gene: TRBV7-2; CDR3 protein: CASSPSSASGSGNTIYF; CDR3 DNA: TGTGCCAGCAGCCCCTCGTCAGCGAGTGGCTCTGGAAACACCATATATTTT
clone size: .; J gene: TRBJ2-5; D gene: TRBD2; V gene: TRBV5-1; CDR3 protein: CASSLLADQETQYF; CDR3 DNA: TGCGCCAGCAGCCTACTAGCGGACCAAGAGACCCAGTACTTC
clone size: .; J gene: TRBJ2-7; D gene: TRBD2; V gene: TRBV3-1/TRBV3-2; CDR3 protein: CASSPRLAGGRTIYEQYF; CDR3 DNA: TGTGCCAGCAGCCCCCGACTAGCGGGAGGCCGAACCATATACGAGCAGTACTTC
clone size: .; J gene: TRBJ2-7; D gene: TRBD1; V gene: TRBV3-1/TRBV3-2; CDR3 protein: CASSPPTGAYEQYF; CDR3 DNA: TGTGCCAGCAGCCCCCCAACAGGGGCCTACGAGCAGTACTTC
clone size: .; J gene: TRBJ2-7; D gene: TRBD1; V gene: TRBV28; CDR3 protein: CASSRQTGGAYEQYF; CDR3 DNA: TGTGCCAGCAGTCGTCAGACAGGGGGGGCCTACGAGCAGTACTTC
clone size: .; J gene: TRBJ1-1; D gene: .; V gene: TRBV11-2; CDR3 protein: CASSLARGVTEAFF; CDR3 DNA: TGTGCCAGCAGCTTAGCCCGCGGGGTTACTGAAGCTTTCTTT
clone size: .; J gene: TRBJ1-5; D gene: TRBD1; V gene: TRBV5-1; CDR3 protein: CASILDRASNQPQHF; CDR3 DNA: TGCGCCAGCATCTTGGACAGGGCCAGCAATCAGCCCCAGCATTTT
clone size: .; J gene: TRBJ1-2; D gene: .; V gene: TRBV20-1; CDR3 protein: CSASLPTGTINYGYTF; CDR3 DNA: TGCAGTGCTAGTCTTCCCACAGGGACCATTAACTATGGCTACACCTTC
clone size: .; J gene: TRBJ2-2; D gene: .; V gene: TRBV7-9; CDR3 protein: CASSSSESGELFF; CDR3 DNA: TGTGCCAGCAGCTCCAGCGAGAGCGGGGAGCTGTTTTTT
clone size: .; J gene: TRBJ2-4; D gene: TRBD1; V gene: TRBV5-1; CDR3 protein: CASRTPGQGNIQYF; CDR3 DNA: TGCGCCAGCAGGACCCCGGGACAGGGAAACATTCAGTACTTC
clone size: once; J gene: TRBJ2-3; D gene: .; V gene: TRBV7-9; CDR3 protein: CASSPGWGADTQYF; CDR3 DNA: TGTGCCAGCAGCCCAGGATGGGGAGCAGATACGCAGTATTTT
clone size: .; J gene: TRBJ1-1; D gene: .; V gene: TRBV11-2; CDR3 protein: CASSLVYLNTEAFF; CDR3 DNA: TGTGCCAGCAGCTTAGTTTATCTGAACACTGAAGCTTTCTTT
clone size: .; J gene: TRBJ2-7; D gene: TRBD2; V gene: TRBV28; CDR3 protein: CASTSGWGEQYF; CDR3 DNA: TGTGCCAGCACTAGCGGGTGGGGGGAGCAGTACTTC
clone size: .; J gene: TRBJ2-4; D gene: TRBD1; V gene: TRBV7-9; CDR3 protein: CASSLTGDAKNIQYF; CDR3 DNA: TGTGCCAGCAGCTTAACAGGGGATGCCAAAAACATTCAGTACTTC
clone size: .; J gene: TRBJ1-3; D gene: .; V gene: TRBV14; CDR3 protein: CASSPKGVIGNTIYF; CDR3 DNA: TGTGCCAGCAGCCCTAAGGGAGTTATCGGAAACACCATATATTTT
clone size: .; J gene: TRBJ1-5; D gene: .; V gene: TRBV18; CDR3 protein: CASSLSDYQPQHF; CDR3 DNA: TGTGCCAGCTCACTCTCAGATTATCAGCCCCAGCATTTT
clone size: few; J gene: TRBJ1-2; D gene: TRBD1; V gene: TRBV5-1; CDR3 protein: CASSLDLNDRGPGYTF; CDR3 DNA: TGCGCCAGCAGCTTGGACCTAAACGACAGGGGCCCTGGCTACACCTTC
clone size: few; J gene: TRBJ1-1; D gene: TRBD1; V gene: TRBV19; CDR3 protein: CASTPLRDSMNTEAFF; CDR3 DNA: TGTGCCAGTACCCCCCTGAGGGACAGCATGAACACTGAAGCTTTCTTT
clone size: .; J gene: TRBJ2-2; D gene: TRBD1; V gene: TRBV18; CDR3 protein: CASSGDRGYTGELFF; CDR3 DNA: TGTGCCAGCTCAGGGGACAGGGGCTACACCGGGGAGCTGTTTTTT
clone size: .; J gene: TRBJ2-1; D gene: .; V gene: TRBV5-5; CDR3 protein: CASSFTRTGEDNEQFF; CDR3 DNA: TGTGCCAGCAGCTTCACGCGCACAGGGGAGGATAATGAGCAGTTCTTC
clone size: .; J gene: TRBJ2-1; D gene: .; V gene: TRBV11-3; CDR3 protein: CASSLTAIPEFF; CDR3 DNA: TGTGCCAGCAGCCTAACAGCCATACCGGAGTTCTTC
clone size: .; J gene: TRBJ2-7; D gene: TRBD2; V gene: TRBV10-2; CDR3 protein: CASKDPREVTYEQYF; CDR3 DNA: TGCGCCAGCAAGGACCCGCGGGAGGTAACCTACGAGCAGTACTTC
clone size: .; J gene: TRBJ1-1; D gene: TRBD1; V gene: TRBV5-5; CDR3 protein: CASSLAPGRLQGSTEAFF; CDR3 DNA: TGTGCCAGCAGCTTGGCCCCTGGCCGACTACAGGGGAGCACTGAAGCTTTCTTT
clone size: .; J gene: TRBJ1-4; D gene: .; V gene: TRBV6-1; CDR3 protein: CASSEAAIGEKLFF; CDR3 DNA: TGTGCCAGCAGTGAGGCCGCGATCGGGGAAAAACTGTTTTTT
clone size: once; J gene: TRBJ1-1; D gene: .; V gene: TRBV3-1/TRBV3-2; CDR3 protein: CASSQEWGHTEAFF; CDR3 DNA: TGTGCCAGCAGCCAAGAGTGGGGCCACACTGAAGCTTTCTTT
clone size: .; J gene: TRBJ2-5; D gene: TRBD2; V gene: TRBV30; CDR3 protein: CAWSRGGSETQYF; CDR3 DNA: TGTGCCTGGAGCCGGGGGGGTTCAGAGACCCAGTACTTC
clone size: .; J gene: TRBJ1-6; D gene: TRBD1; V gene: TRBV28; CDR3 protein: CATQTGGNSPLHF; CDR3 DNA: TGTGCCACCCAGACAGGGGGGAATTCACCCCTCCACTTT
clone size: .; J gene: TRBJ2-1; D gene: .; V gene: TRBV7-3; CDR3 protein: CASSSQGSGGSYNEQFF; CDR3 DNA: TGTGCCAGCAGCTCCCAGGGTAGCGGAGGTTCCTACAATGAGCAGTTCTTC
clone size: .; J gene: TRBJ2-1; D gene: TRBD2; V gene: TRBV13; CDR3 protein: CASSPRLAGSGNEQFF; CDR3 DNA: TGTGCCAGCAGCCCGCGGCTAGCGGGATCAGGAAATGAGCAGTTCTTC
clone size: .; J gene: TRBJ2-5; D gene: .; V gene: TRBV3-1/TRBV3-2; CDR3 protein: CASSQEGEVKTQYF; CDR3 DNA: TGTGCCAGCAGCCAAGAAGGGGAGGTAAAGACCCAGTACTTC
clone size: .; J gene: TRBJ1-5; D gene: .; V gene: TRBV10-3; CDR3 protein: CAISEQGGQPQHF; CDR3 DNA: TGTGCCATCAGTGAACAGGGAGGGCAGCCCCAGCATTTT